This T cell receptor (beta chain) derives from a study of T cells in Graves' hyperthyroidism and ophthalmopathy. Study in general: At the time of initial diagnosis and before any treatment, peripheral blood was collected.

CDR1 KGHDR and CDR2 SFDVKD come from the germline V gene. The V gene end was trimmed by 4 bases and the J gene end by 4 bases; junction bases not matched to a gene: 6. The CDR3 contains 15 residues. Whole-study findings and limits: Ophthalmopathy could be told apart from stable hyperthyroidism with a 13 V-J model. Most thyroid clonotypes expanded above 0.001 were also detected in blood.

Template material for amplifying TCR beta CDR3 regions consisted of RNA transcripts. First-round RT-PCR targeting the TCR CDR3 was performed with the HTBI primer set. Via MiXCR, TCRdb re-called the multiplex PCR reads, giving one row per CDR3 protein. The top ten hold about 50% of the sample, which has around 570,000 distinct CDR3 sequences, just under 20% seen once. In this sample, this clonotype turned up many times. Its antigen is unidentified. This receptor was taken from a man aged 40-49 years with Graves' ophthalmopathy. This rearrangement joins TRBV24-1 to TRBJ2-5; TRBD2 matches 9 bases. The source material was blood. The DNA for the CDR3 is TGTGCCACCAGTGACCCGGGACTAGCTGGAGAGACCCAGTACTTC. Its protein is CATSDPGLAGETQYF.